A single sample gave rise to the 2 T cell receptor beta chains below, sequenced in a study of radiotherapy plus CTLA-4 blockade in lung cancer. Method: immunoSEQ multiplex PCR; TCRdb's copy keeps in-frame clones and lacks some. The repertoire holds about 97,000 clones, with 65% to 75% as singletons. The input for sequencing was peripheral blood, taken from a patient treated with radiotherapy plus ipilimumab. Source of these receptors: a human donor with non-small cell lung cancer who had a partial response to radiotherapy plus ipilimumab. Some clones in this sample may be carry-over from other donors' samples.

This clone was recorded once. The rearrangement joins TRBV28 to TRBJ1-1; TRBD1 matches at 7 bases. Germline-derived CDR1 and CDR2 are MDHEN and SYDVKM. V shed 4 bases, J shed 4 bases, and the junction held 3 bases outside the gene matches. The CDR3 is 13 amino acids. The CDR3 region is CASSSTGATEAFF. CDR3 coding DNA: TGTGCCAGCAGTTCAACAGGGGCCACTGAAGCTTTCTTT.

This clone was detected a few times. The J gene is TRBJ1-1, the V gene TRBV5-8; D is possibly TRBD1 (5 bases). Germline CDR1 SGHTS, CDR2 YDEGEE. Trimming left V 4 bases short and J 8 bases short, with 12 bases between. The CDR3 is 12 residues long. In nucleotides, the CDR3 is TGTGCCAGCAGCGACCCCCGGGGGGAAGCTTTCTTT. Translation: CASSDPRGEAFF.